These 31 T cell receptor beta chains were sequenced from one sample in a study of glioma-infiltrating T cells. Amplification of TCR alpha and beta CDR3 regions from RNA used iRepertoire nested multiplex PCR. TCRdb ran MiXCR on the multiplex PCR reads and lists one entry per CDR3 protein. Altogether 95,000 to 110,000 distinct CDR3 sequences are present, around 28% being singletons, with the ten largest covering 40% to 55%. Source material: glioma tissue, nonneoplastic brain tissue, or PBMCs (not recorded which). All receptors derive from a human donor with low-grade glioma or glioblastoma, undergoing nonglioma brain surgery, or in good health (not recorded which).

This clonotype was observed many times. The J gene is TRBJ1-1, the V gene TRBV7-9, with D perhaps matching TRBD1 (5 bases). The length of the CDR3 is 16 residues. V lost 4 bases to trimming and J lost 10 bases, with 25 bases between them. Germline CDR1 is SEHNR and CDR2 is FQNEAQ (reference sequence). The CDR3 loop reads CASSYNADQTAGSAFF. The CDR3 DNA sequence: TGTGCCAGCAGCTATAACGCTGATCAAACGGCAGGGTCAGCTTTCTTT.

This clonotype was detected only a few times. The chain has TRBV7-2 and TRBJ1-3, with D unclear. Deletions cut 1 base from V and 0 bases from J, with 4 bases between. Germline assignment: CDR1 SGHTA and CDR2 FQGNSA. This CDR3 contains 14 residues. DNA of the CDR3: TGTGCCAGCAGCTTAGATCCCTCTGGAAACACCATATATTTT. Its protein is CASSLDPSGNTIYF. The complete variable domain, with remaining parts taken from reference TRBV7-2 and TRBJ1-3, reads GAGVSQSPSNKVTEKGKDVELRCDPISGHTALYWYRQSLGQGLEFLIYFQGNSAPDKSGLPSDRFSAERTGGSVSTLTIQRTQQEDSAVYLCASSLDPSGNTIYFGEGSWLTVV.

The chain carries TRBV30 and TRBJ1-3; no clear D gene. V lost 4 bases, J lost 4 bases, and 8 bases lay in between. Germline CDR1 is GTSNPN and CDR2 is SVGIG (reference sequence). This CDR3 is built from 12 residues. CDR3 in DNA: TGTGCCTGGAAGAAGTTAGGAAACACCATATATTTT. It specifies CAWKKLGNTIYF. Full variable domain (missing parts from reference TRBV30 and TRBJ1-3): SQTIHQWPATLVQPVGSPLSLECTVEGTSNPNLYWYRQAAGRGLQLLFYSVGIGQISSEVPQNLSASRPQDRQFILSSKKLLLSDSGFYLCAWKKLGNTIYFGEGSWLTVV.

This clonotype appeared many times. The chain joins TRBV20-1 to TRBJ2-7; the D is unclear. CDR3 size: 11 residues. The V gene's germline CDR1 is DFQATT and CDR2 SNEGSKA (reference sequence). V was clipped by 5 bases and J by 3 bases, with 8 bases between them. The CDR3 DNA reads as TGCAGTGCTCCCCTACACTACGAGCAGTACTTC. Protein: CSAPLHYEQYF.

This clonotype was seen at least ten times. The chain couples TRBV12-3 or TRBV12-4 to TRBJ1-5; D uncertain. The CDR3 loop spans 14 amino acids. The V gene lost 2 bases and the J gene lost 3 bases, with 8 bases spanning the gap. The CDR3 protein is CASSLSRNNQPQHF. CDR3 nucleotide sequence: TGTGCCAGCAGTTTAAGCAGAAACAATCAGCCCCAGCATTTT.

This clonotype has a count of ten or more. The chain joins TRBV3-1 to TRBJ1-1; 7 positions agree with TRBD1. The CDR3 spans 14 residues. Germline V gene sequence: CDR1 LGHDT, CDR2 YNNKEL (reference sequence). V gave up 1 base and J gave up 7 bases; unmatched junction bases: 6. CDR3 sequence: CASSQVGQKVEAFF. The CDR3 nucleotides are TGTGCCAGCAGCCAAGTGGGACAGAAAGTTGAAGCTTTCTTT. The full variable domain, in which reference TRBV3-1 and TRBJ1-1 provide the parts outside the CDR3, is DTAVSQTPKYLVTQMGNDKSIKCEQNLGHDTMYWYKQDSKKFLKIMFSYNNKELIINETVPNRFSPKSPDKAHLNLHINSLELGDSAVYFCASSQVGQKVEAFFGQGTRLTVV.

This clonotype was found many times. This chain uses TRBV6-6 with TRBJ1-2; no clear D. Germline CDR1 MNHNY, CDR2 SVGAGI (reference sequence). Trimming pared 2 bases from V and 5 bases from J, leaving 12 bases between. The CDR3 is 14 residues long. CDR3 nucleotides: TGTGCCAGCAGTTACGAGGGATCTGCGTATGGCTACACCTTC. Protein product: CASSYEGSAYGYTF.

This clonotype was counted ten times or more. Here the CDR3 reads CSASGGYTNTIYF. In DNA form, the CDR3 reads TGCAGTGCTAGTGGGGGATATACAAACACCATATATTTT. V and J are TRBV20-1 and TRBJ1-3, with a weak D call TRBD1 (5 bases). Trimming took off 3 bases at V and 6 bases at J, with 12 bases between the two ends. The CDR3 sequence is 13 residues long. Germline CDR1 is DFQATT and CDR2 is SNEGSKA (reference sequence).

This clonotype came up many times. J is TRBJ2-4 and V is TRBV7-2, with TRBD2 identical over 7 bases. Germline CDR1 reads SGHTA; CDR2 reads FQGNSA. With V trimmed by 1 base and J by 6 bases, 3 bases remained unmatched. The CDR3 is 14 residues long. In DNA, the CDR3 is TGTGCCAGCAGCTTAGGCCTAGCGGTAAACATTCAGTACTTC. This encodes CASSLGLAVNIQYF.

This clonotype was picked up many times. The junction departs from the called germline gene at one end, perhaps through a read error. The rearrangement uses TRBV7-7 and TRBJ1-1, with D tentatively TRBD1 (5 bases). The V gene's germline CDR1 is SSHAT and CDR2 FNYEAQ (reference sequence). This CDR3 spans 13 amino acids. The DNA for the CDR3 is TGTGCTAGCAGCACCGACAGGAACACTGAAGCTTTCTTT. Residues: CASSTDRNTEAFF.

This clonotype was detected ten times or more. The chain recombines TRBV7-6 with TRBJ2-3; TRBD1 is a possible D gene (6 bases). The CDR3 runs to 16 residues. Trimming stripped 5 bases from V and 0 bases from J, with 15 bases between. Germline lookup yields CDR1 SGHVS and CDR2 FNYEAQ. CDR3 sequence reads: CASSPAGVASTDTQYF. CDR3 coding DNA: TGTGCCAGCAGCCCGGCAGGGGTCGCTAGCACAGATACGCAGTATTTT.

The chain joins TRBV7-3 to TRBJ2-7; D is perhaps TRBD1 (5 bases). The germline gives CDR1 SGHTA, CDR2 FQGTGA. V was pared by 5 bases and J by 6 bases, with 17 bases between. The CDR3 covers 14 residues. The CDR3 protein is CASSALQEGAEQYF. The CDR3 nucleotides are TGTGCCAGCAGCGCTTTACAGGAAGGTGCCGAGCAGTACTTC.

The table lists this clonotype with a few counts. The genes are TRBV18 and TRBJ2-7; 7 nucleotides match TRBD1. The ends lost 6 bases at V and 1 base at J; junction bases unmatched: 6. Germline V gene sequence: CDR1 KGHSH, CDR2 LQKENI. The CDR3 runs 14 residues. The CDR3 nucleotides read TGTGCCAGCTCGCCCGGGACAGCGTCCTACGAGCAGTACTTC. Translation: CASSPGTASYEQYF.

The chain has TRBV27 and TRBJ2-5, with 7 bases matching TRBD2. Trimming at V came to 4 bases and at J to 12 bases, leaving 11 bases not matched to a gene. The CDR3 covers 13 residues. Germline V gene data show CDR1 as MNHEY and CDR2 as SMNVEV (reference sequence). Here the CDR3 reads CASSWGGPEAKYF. The CDR3 coding sequence is TGTGCCAGCAGTTGGGGGGGACCAGAGGCCAAGTACTTC.

This clonotype came up many times. V and J are TRBV6-2 or TRBV6-3 and TRBJ1-5, with 8 bases that match TRBD1. Germline V gene lookup returns CDR1 MNHEY and CDR2 SVGEGT. The CDR3 contains 15 residues. V shed 2 bases and J 6 bases; nucleotides not matched to a gene: 6. The CDR3 spells CASSYNDRGPQPQHF. As DNA, the CDR3 is TGTGCCAGCAGTTACAACGACAGGGGTCCTCAGCCCCAGCATTTT.

Comment on this clonotype: A read error may explain this, as a much larger clone is one base away. The chain couples TRBV18 to TRBJ1-3; 7 positions match TRBD1. Germline loops: CDR1 KGHSH, CDR2 LQKENI. Germline trimming cut 5 bases from V and 0 bases from J; bases unmatched to any gene: 7. This CDR3 has 16 residues. CDR3 protein: CASSASQGGSGNTIYF. In DNA form, the CDR3 reads TGTGCCAGCTCAGCGAGTCAGGGGGGCTCTGGAAACACCATATATTTT.

The gene calls are TRBV7-9 and TRBJ2-6, with D possibly being TRBD1 or TRBD2 (5 bases each). The CDR3 is 18 residues long. The V and J ends lost 6 bases and 1 base respectively, with 19 bases between them. CDR1 and CDR2 (germline): SEHNR, FQNEAQ (reference sequence). This CDR3 is CASRGDGPKPSGANVLTF. The CDR3 bases are TGTGCCAGCAGGGGGGACGGACCTAAGCCGTCTGGGGCCAACGTCCTGACTTTC.

Many counts were recorded for this clonotype. This rearrangement joins TRBV7-9 to TRBJ1-1, with a weak D call TRBD1 (5 bases). Trimming stripped 4 bases from V and 8 bases from J, with 14 bases between. Germline V CDR1 and CDR2: SEHNR, FQNEAQ (reference sequence). This CDR3 comprises 13 residues. CDR3 protein: CASSWGVRAEAFF. The CDR3 region has the DNA TGTGCCAGCAGCTGGGGGGTTCGGGCAGAAGCTTTCTTT.

In this sample, this clonotype turned up many times. The V gene is TRBV6-1, the J gene TRBJ1-1; D ambiguous. Germline-derived CDR1 and CDR2 are MNHNS and SASEGT. CDR3 length: 15 amino acids. The V gene lost 8 bases and the J gene lost 0 bases, with 16 bases spanning the gap. CDR3 DNA sequence: TGTGCCAGCGATGGGAGTACAGTCATGAACACTGAAGCTTTCTTT. This sequence encodes CASDGSTVMNTEAFF.

Notes on this clonotype: This may stem from a read error, because a much larger clone lies one nucleotide away. The V call is TRBV6-2 or TRBV6-3, the J call TRBJ2-4; maybe TRBD1 (6 bases). From germline, CDR1 is MNHEY and CDR2 SVGEGT. Trimming cost V 5 bases and J 6 bases, with 17 bases left between them. The CDR3 runs 15 residues. CDR3 in amino acids: CASSVETGSVNIQYF. The CDR3 DNA follows: TGTGCCAGCAGTGTGGAAACAGGGAGTGTAAACATTCAGTACTTC.

This clonotype was counted a few times. The chain employs TRBV19 and TRBJ2-3; TRBD1 matches 10 bases. The V gene's germline CDR1 is LNHDA and CDR2 SQIVND (reference sequence). The CDR3 spans 15 residues. J lost 4 bases, V lost 5 bases, and 6 bases had no gene match. Here the CDR3 reads CASSSTGGGSDTQYF. Written as DNA, the CDR3 is TGTGCCAGTAGTTCGACAGGGGGCGGTTCAGATACGCAGTATTTT. Full variable domain (missing parts from reference TRBV19 and TRBJ2-3): DGGITQSPKYLFRKEGQNVTLSCEQNLNHDAMYWYRQDPGQGLRLIYYSQIVNDFQKGDIAEGYSVSREKKESFPLTVTSAQKNPTAFYLCASSSTGGGSDTQYFGPGTRLTVL.

The V and J genes are TRBV20-1 and TRBJ1-1; no clear D. The germline V gene encodes CDR1 DFQATT and CDR2 SNEGSKA (reference sequence). The CDR3 is 13 residues long. The V end lost 8 bases, the J end lost 1 base, and 14 bases lay between the germline ends. As DNA, the CDR3 is TGCAGTTCCCCCTTAGGCACGAACACTGAAGCTTTCTTT. This encodes CSSPLGTNTEAFF.

Concerning this clonotype: This may come from a read error, since a much larger clone is one base off. The chain couples TRBV10-3 to TRBJ1-1; weak D call: TRBD1 (5 bases). This CDR3 comprises 13 residues. Per germline, CDR1 ENHRY and CDR2 SYGVKD. Here the CDR3 DNA reads TGTGCCATCAGTGAGGAGTGGGGCACTGAAGATTTCTTT. Amino acids: CAISEEWGTEDFF.

Comments on this clonotype: A much larger clone differs from this one at a single base, so this may be a read error. The genes are TRBV4-3 and TRBJ1-2, with D unresolved. CDR1 and CDR2 from the germline V gene are LGHNA and YSLEER. CDR3 length: 14 residues. V lost 0 bases to trimming and J lost 9 bases, with 14 bases between them. CDR3 nucleotides: TGCGCCAGCAGCCAAGAACGTGGAGTATATTGCTACACCTTC. This codes for CASSQERGVYCYTF.

This clonotype was counted at least ten times. The V gene is TRBV5-1, the J gene TRBJ2-3, with D possibly TRBD1 on 7 matching bases. Germline V gene data show CDR1 as SGHRS and CDR2 as YFSETQ. V gave up 9 bases and J gave up 2 bases, with 22 bases separating them. The CDR3 runs 16 residues. CDR3 amino acids: CATHTGEGGFTDTQYF. The CDR3 bases are TGCGCCACTCACACAGGGGAAGGAGGGTTCACAGATACGCAGTATTTT.

As concerns this clonotype: A single base separates this from a much larger clone, so it may be a read error. V is TRBV12-3 or TRBV12-4 and J is TRBJ2-7; D is tentatively TRBD1 or TRBD2 (6 bases each). This CDR3 contains 14 residues. The CDR3 region has the DNA TGTGCCAACAGTTTCACCGGGGGCGAAGGCGAGCAGTACTTC. Protein sequence: CANSFTGGEGEQYF.

This clonotype was seen many times. The rearrangement links TRBV7-2 to TRBJ2-3, with 8 bases fitting TRBD1. Trimming removed 5 bases from V and 4 bases from J; junction bases left unmatched: 8. The CDR3 consists of 15 residues. The germline V gene has CDR1 SGHTA and CDR2 FQGNSA. CDR3 nucleotides: TGTGCCAGCAGCCTCCAAGGACAGGGCGCAGATACGCAGTATTTT. It codes for CASSLQGQGADTQYF.

The chain links TRBV7-8 to TRBJ2-7; no clear D. Germline values: CDR1 SGHVS, CDR2 FQNEAQ. CDR3 size: 14 residues. V was shortened by 0 bases and J by 0 bases, with 6 bases between the two germline ends. Here the CDR3 reads CASSLASLSYEQYF. As DNA, the CDR3 is TGTGCCAGCAGCTTAGCGAGCCTCTCCTACGAGCAGTACTTC.

In its sample, this clonotype was seen many times. This sequence joins TRBV6-1 and TRBJ1-2, with D possibly being TRBD1 (5 bases). CDR1 is MNHNS, CDR2 SASEGT, per germline. The CDR3 covers 16 residues. V was shortened by 0 bases and J by 4 bases, with 15 bases between the two germline ends. The CDR3 protein is CASSEAVLRRGYGYTF. The DNA for the CDR3 is TGTGCCAGCAGTGAAGCCGTACTACGTAGGGGCTATGGCTACACCTTC.

In this sample, this clonotype turned up many times. The chain recombines TRBV6-1 with TRBJ1-1; no definite D call. The CDR3 is 14 amino acids. V was clipped by 4 bases and J by 3 bases, with 12 bases between them. Germline V gene lookup returns CDR1 MNHNS and CDR2 SASEGT. CDR3 bases: TGTGCCAGCAGTGGGGTCGGAGGAGACACTGAAGCTTTCTTT. Its translation is CASSGVGGDTEAFF.

This clonotype was counted ten times or more. The V and J genes are TRBV7-9 and TRBJ1-1; maybe TRBD1 (5 bases). Germline loops: CDR1 SEHNR, CDR2 FQNEAQ (reference sequence). The CDR3 has 15 amino acids. Trimming cost V 4 bases and J 1 base, with 13 bases left between them. The CDR3 DNA is TGTGCCAGCAGCTCGCAGGGAGCGAGGAACACTGAAGCTTTCTTT. As protein: CASSSQGARNTEAFF.